Below, 11 T cell receptor beta chains from the same sample are listed, as sequenced in a study of T cell responses to AZD1222 COVID-19 vaccine (dated by TCRdb to the early 2020s). The time point label corresponds to: about 28 days (+/-7) after the second vaccine dose. Library prep was done by the immunoSEQ multiplex PCR assay. The clones in this table, taken by TCRdb from immuneACCESS, are in-frame only. Not every clone is retained; where verified, under half of the shortfall comes from an unresolved V gene, and the cause of the rest is unknown. In this sample the table shows 150,000 or so clones, roughly 93% of which occur a single time. The ten largest clones represent more than 1% of the sample. The sample was peripheral blood, taken 28 days after the second AZD1222 dose. These TCRs come from an adult who received the AZD1222 COVID-19 vaccine.

The rearrangement links TRBV5-5 to TRBJ2-1, with 14 bases that match TRBD2. Germline loops: CDR1 SGHKS, CDR2 YYEKEE (reference sequence). Germline trimming cut 4 bases from V and 5 bases from J; bases unmatched to any gene: 14. The CDR3 is made up of 19 amino acids. CDR3 sequence: CASSVLRTSGRKGDNEQFF. The CDR3, as DNA: TGTGCCAGCAGCGTCCTTAGGACTAGCGGGAGGAAGGGAGACAATGAGCAGTTCTTC.

This chain connects TRBV6-5 to TRBJ2-7; 12 positions agree with TRBD2. With 7 bases clipped from V and 3 bases from J, the junction kept 4 bases outside the gene matches. This CDR3 is 14 amino acids long. Germline CDR1 and CDR2: MNHEY and SVGAGI. The DNA of the CDR3 is TGTGCCAGCACCCTAGCGGGAGGGGACTACGAGCAGTACTTC. This codes for CASTLAGGDYEQYF.

The chain combines TRBV2 with TRBJ1-1; possibly TRBD1 for D (5 bases). This CDR3 is 13 amino acids long. V lost 3 bases and J 4 bases, leaving 9 bases between the germline ends. Germline CDR1 SNHLY, CDR2 FYNNEI. CDR3 in amino acids: CASSDPGGTEAFF. CDR3 DNA sequence: TGTGCCAGCAGTGACCCCGGGGGCACTGAAGCTTTCTTT.

Written as DNA, the CDR3 is TGTGCCAGCAGCTTTCTAGGCAATCAGCCCCAGCATTTT. This gives the protein CASSFLGNQPQHF. V is TRBV5-4 and J is TRBJ1-5, with D hard to call. Per the germline V gene, CDR1 is SGHNT and CDR2 is YYREEE (reference sequence). V lost 2 bases and J 2 bases, leaving 5 bases between the germline ends. This CDR3 spans 13 amino acids.

V usage is TRBV11-2 and J usage is TRBJ2-3; 9 positions match TRBD1. The J segment lost 5 bases and the V segment lost 5 bases, leaving 5 bases of the junction unmatched. This CDR3 region has 14 residues. Germline values: CDR1 SGHAT, CDR2 FQNNGV. For the CDR3, the DNA is TGTGCCAGCAGCCCCCGGACAGGGGAAGATACGCAGTATTTT. Amino acids: CASSPRTGEDTQYF.

The V gene is TRBV29-1, the J gene TRBJ2-7, with a possible D match to TRBD1 (6 bases). The germline V gene has CDR1 SQVTM and CDR2 ANQGSEA. The CDR3 spans 13 residues. V shed 6 bases and J shed 2 bases, with 14 bases lying between them. CDR3 amino acids: CSVKGWGPYEQYF. CDR3 coding DNA: TGCAGCGTGAAGGGGTGGGGGCCCTACGAGCAGTACTTC.

As DNA, the CDR3 is TGCGCCAGCAGCTATCGGCAGGGCTCCTACGAGCAGTACTTC. Residues: CASSYRQGSYEQYF. V is TRBV5-1 and J is TRBJ2-7; D is possibly TRBD1 (5 bases). Trimming stripped 3 bases from V and 0 bases from J, with 10 bases between. The CDR3 extends over 14 amino acids. The germline V gene encodes CDR1 SGHRS and CDR2 YFSETQ.

The chain's CDR3 is CASSPGTGHGYTF. DNA of the CDR3: TGTGCCAGCAGCCCCGGGACAGGACATGGCTACACCTTC. This rearrangement joins TRBV6-5 to TRBJ1-2, with 8 bases fitting TRBD1. Germline loops: CDR1 MNHEY, CDR2 SVGAGI. Germline trimming cut 6 bases from V and 6 bases from J; bases unmatched to any gene: 6. This CDR3 region has 13 residues.

In its sample, this clone was seen once. The chain employs TRBV11-2 and TRBJ1-2, with D possibly matching TRBD1 (6 bases). This CDR3 comprises 15 residues. Trimming left V 1 base short and J 3 bases short, with 12 bases between. CDR1 is SGHAT and CDR2 is FQNNGV in the germline V gene. The CDR3 sequence is CASSLVPGEDYGYTF. CDR3 DNA sequence: TGTGCCAGCAGCTTAGTACCAGGGGAGGACTATGGCTACACCTTC.

The chain has TRBV7-3 and TRBJ1-6, with D unclear. Deletions cut 5 bases from V and 4 bases from J, with 9 bases between. Germline lookup yields CDR1 SGHTA and CDR2 FQGTGA. CDR3 length: 14 residues. CDR3 DNA: TGTGCCAGCAGCCCCGGGAGTTATAATTCACCCCTCCACTTT. As protein: CASSPGSYNSPLHF.

The CDR3 DNA reads as TGTGCCAGTAGAGAGGAGAGAAACACCATATATTTT. Translated, it gives CASREERNTIYF. This sequence joins TRBV19 and TRBJ1-3; D ambiguous. Between the trimmed V and J ends, which lost 6 bases and 5 bases, there was a span of 8 bases. Germline V lookup: CDR1 LNHDA, CDR2 SQIVND (reference sequence). The CDR3 totals 12 residues.